Listed below are T cell receptor beta chains from one sample, sequenced in a study of shared clonotypes between healthy human individuals. Sequenced by immunoSEQ multiplex PCR; TCRdb stores in-frame clones only, minus some. In the table there are roughly 720,000 clones, around 91% of which are singletons. Sequencing was done on a sample of memory CD8+ T cells from PBMCs. These receptors all stem from a young man in good health. Some clones in this sample may be carry-over from other donors' samples. CDR3s include the opening cysteine and the closing phenylalanine or tryptophan. The D gene is left open where the match is weak. Clone size appears in some rows only: once, few, many, or a class for an expanded clone.

.	TRBD1	TRBV7-9	TRBJ2-1	CASSPGGTGLVDEQFF	TGTGCCAGCAGCCCAGGGGGGACAGGGTTGGTGGATGAGCAGTTCTTC
.	.	TRBV28	TRBJ1-3	CASELLGFGNTIYF	TGTGCCAGCGAGTTGTTGGGGTTTGGAAACACCATATATTTT
.	.	TRBV6-5	TRBJ2-1	CASSYSPRAEQFF	TGTGCCAGCAGTTACTCTCCGAGGGCCGAGCAGTTCTTC
.	.	TRBV7-9	TRBJ1-1	CASNSGVTEAFF	TGTGCCAGCAACTCAGGCGTCACTGAAGCTTTCTTT
.	TRBD1	TRBV6-5	TRBJ1-6	CASSFPARDRDSPLHF	TGTGCCAGCAGTTTCCCTGCCCGGGACAGGGATTCACCCCTCCACTTT
.	TRBD2	TRBV7-8	TRBJ2-2	CASSPGTSYTGELFF	TGTGCCAGCAGCCCCGGGACTAGCTACACCGGGGAGCTGTTTTTT
.	TRBD2	TRBV2	TRBJ2-3	CASLSGRSTDTQYF	TGTGCCAGTCTGAGCGGGAGGAGCACAGATACGCAGTATTTT
.	TRBD2	TRBV2	TRBJ2-2	CATGGDFDSANTGELFF	TGTGCCACCGGGGGGGACTTTGACAGCGCGAACACCGGGGAGCTGTTTTTT
.	TRBD1	TRBV29-1	TRBJ1-2	CSVEDQGDYGYTF	TGCAGCGTTGAAGATCAGGGGGACTATGGCTACACCTTC
.	TRBD1	TRBV7-9	TRBJ2-5	CATQQGRETQYF	TGTGCCACTCAACAGGGGCGGGAGACCCAGTACTTC
.	TRBD1	TRBV25-1	TRBJ1-4	CASGSDREIIGKLFF	TGTGCCAGCGGGTCGGACAGGGAAATTATTGGAAAACTGTTTTTT
.	.	TRBV29-1	TRBJ1-1	CSVVGGRAEAFF	TGCAGCGTTGTGGGCGGGAGGGCTGAAGCTTTCTTT
once	.	TRBV28	TRBJ2-5	CASSLETGGETQYF	TGTGCCAGCAGTTTAGAAACGGGTGGGGAGACCCAGTACTTC
.	.	TRBV27	TRBJ2-3	CASSITQGTDTQYF	TGTGCCAGCAGTATAACCCAGGGGACAGATACGCAGTATTTT
.	.	TRBV19	TRBJ2-7	CASSLNTQEREQYF	TGTGCCAGTAGTCTTAACACCCAGGAGCGGGAGCAGTACTTC
.	.	TRBV5-1	TRBJ2-7	CASSLAGLSYEQYF	TGCGCCAGCAGCTTGGCCGGTCTTTCCTACGAGCAGTACTTC
.	TRBD1	TRBV7-9	TRBJ1-2	CASSVNADRVGYTF	TGTGCCAGCAGCGTAAACGCCGACAGGGTTGGCTACACCTTC
.	TRBD1	TRBV7-9	TRBJ2-2	CASGLSGQGELFF	TGTGCCAGCGGTCTCTCGGGACAGGGGGAGCTGTTTTTT
.	.	TRBV7-9	TRBJ2-1	CASSLAGSLVYNEQFF	TGTGCCAGCAGCTTAGCGGGTAGTTTAGTCTACAATGAGCAGTTCTTC
.	.	TRBV6-5	TRBJ2-5	CASSYSRNQETQYF	TGTGCCAGCAGTTACTCTCGGAACCAAGAGACCCAGTACTTC
.	TRBD2	TRBV5-1	TRBJ2-1	CASFTSGRSYNEQFF	TGCGCCAGCTTTACTAGCGGGAGGTCCTACAATGAGCAGTTCTTC
once	TRBD2	TRBV11-2	TRBJ2-5	CASNSPGGRATETQYF	TGTGCCAGCAACTCCCCCGGCGGGAGGGCGACGGAGACCCAGTACTTC
.	.	TRBV7-9	TRBJ2-7	CASSSGGGSPSSYEQYF	TGTGCCAGCAGCTCAGGGGGGGGCAGCCCGAGCTCCTACGAGCAGTACTTC
.	.	TRBV15	TRBJ1-5	CATSRGSTSNQPQHF	TGTGCCACCAGCAGAGGGTCCACGAGCAATCAGCCCCAGCATTTT
.	.	TRBV9	TRBJ2-7	CASSAGDRPHEQYF	TGTGCCAGCAGCGCAGGAGACCGGCCCCACGAGCAGTACTTC
.	.	TRBV19	TRBJ2-2	CASSIRVTGELFF	TGTGCCAGTAGTATAAGGGTTACCGGGGAGCTGTTTTTT
few	.	TRBV28	TRBJ1-5	CASSLIMGSEPQHF	TGTGCCAGCAGTTTAATTATGGGTTCGGAGCCCCAGCATTTT
.	.	TRBV5-5	TRBJ2-1	CASSLAFPLNNEQFF	TGTGCCAGCAGCTTGGCCTTTCCCCTTAACAATGAGCAGTTCTTC
.	TRBD2	TRBV27	TRBJ2-1	CASSSPVVAGEPTYNEQFF	TGTGCCAGCAGTTCCCCCGTTGTAGCGGGAGAACCTACCTACAATGAGCAGTTCTTC
.	.	TRBV7-8	TRBJ2-1	CASAGTGAYNEQFF	TGTGCCAGCGCCGGAACAGGAGCCTACAATGAGCAGTTCTTC
.	.	TRBV6-1	TRBJ1-3	CASGTGRLSGNTIYF	TGTGCCAGCGGTACAGGACGCCTCTCTGGAAACACCATATATTTT
.	.	TRBV5-6	TRBJ1-5	CASSRQFSNQPQHF	TGTGCCAGCAGCCGACAGTTTAGCAATCAGCCCCAGCATTTT
.	TRBD1	TRBV7-9	TRBJ2-1	CASSSQGNEQFF	TGTGCCAGCAGCTCACAGGGGAATGAGCAGTTCTTC
.	.	TRBV7-9	TRBJ2-7	CASSLPRNYEQYF	TGTGCCAGCAGCTTACCCAGGAACTACGAGCAGTACTTC
.	.	TRBV9	TRBJ1-1	CASSTGTLNTEAFF	TGTGCCAGCAGCACCGGGACATTGAACACTGAAGCTTTCTTT
.	.	TRBV4-1	TRBJ1-2	CASSQNDPNGYTF	TGCGCCAGCAGCCAAAACGACCCAAACGGCTACACCTTC
few	TRBD1	TRBV7-3	TRBJ2-7	CASSSDPRGPEQYF	TGTGCCAGCAGCTCGGACCCCAGGGGGCCCGAGCAGTACTTC
.	.	TRBV4-1	TRBJ2-1	CATNGQLMDNEQFF	TGCGCCACCAACGGGCAGTTGATGGACAATGAGCAGTTCTTC
.	.	TRBV28	TRBJ2-1	CASSLLPSSYNEQFF	TGTGCCAGCAGTTTACTACCAAGCTCCTACAATGAGCAGTTCTTC
.	.	TRBV6-6	TRBJ2-1	CASSPAPRDEQFF	TGTGCCAGCAGTCCCGCCCCAAGGGATGAGCAGTTCTTC
.	.	TRBV7-6	TRBJ1-1	CASSLGGSTEAFF	TGTGCCAGCAGCTTGGGAGGGAGCACTGAAGCTTTCTTT
.	.	TRBV19	TRBJ2-1	CASSIVGGPPYNEQFF	TGTGCCAGTAGTATCGTGGGGGGACCACCCTACAATGAGCAGTTCTTC
.	.	TRBV15	TRBJ1-4	CATSRDRAGNEKLFF	TGTGCCACCAGCAGAGATCGAGCCGGTAATGAAAAACTGTTTTTT